This TCR beta chain was sequenced in a study of blood T cell repertoires in COVID-19. For the study at large: Sites in the United States, Italy and Spain provided acute and convalescent COVID-19 samples. The analysed material was cDNA or gDNA that came from T cells, B-cell-depleted T cells, or PBMCs.

The CDR3 totals 15 residues. Trimming at V came to 5 bases and at J to 3 bases, leaving 4 bases not matched to a gene. The germline gives CDR1 LNHDA, CDR2 SQIVND (reference sequence). In the authors' workflow: Scientists estimated how many nucleated cells there were by amplifying reference gene primers. This table comes from immunoSEQ multiplex PCR, and its TCRdb copy is limited to in-frame clones, with some not included. V and J calls and clone size are given by that table; D and trimming were obtained from the DNA. This sample has tens of thousands of clones; around 92% occur once, and the top ten carry under 3%.

Material for sequencing was peripheral blood. The sequence came from a man in his 60s with acute or convalescent COVID-19. This chain connects TRBV19 to TRBJ1-6, with 7 bases identical to TRBD1. The CDR3 DNA reads as TGTGCCAGTAGTTCCCGGGACAGCTATAATTCACCCCTCCACTTT. Translated: CASSSRDSYNSPLHF.